This entry concerns a single TCR beta chain. An immunoSEQ assay, version v3.0, was performed at survey level. Repertoires were generated with immunoSEQ multiplex PCR, while TCRdb's copy carries only in-frame clones and drops some. In the table there are 40,000 or so clones, 75% to 85% of which are singletons. This entry belongs to a study of long-term antiretroviral therapy in people with HIV. This CDR3 region has 14 residues. V was cut by 3 bases and J by 3 bases, with 9 bases left in between. Germline CDR1 and CDR2: MNHEY and SMNVEV (reference sequence). No donor had fewer than one pre-ART PBMC sample or fewer than two post-ART PBMC samples.

The chain has TRBV27 and TRBJ2-1; D is possibly TRBD2 (5 bases). The sample here was unsorted PBMCs, taken 0.3 years after starting antiretroviral therapy. The sequence was collected from a man aged 18-30 years with HIV. CDR3 bases: TGTGCCAGCAGTTTCGGCGGGTTCTACAATGAGCAGTTCTTC. It encodes CASSFGGFYNEQFF.